The entry that follows covers one T cell receptor (beta chain) sequence. What it binds is not known. This sample was taken from a study of CD8+CD57+ T cells in acquired aplastic anemia. As for the study in general: Recorded DNA amounts for sorted CD4+ and CD8+ cells had an average of about 3 ug. Healthy CD8+ samples averaged about 11.0 million reads. Whole-study results and caveats: Overlap between patients and controls comprised about 28 CD8+ CDR3 sequences. Patients and controls were not found to differ significantly in CD8+ Simpson's diversity.

CDR1 is SNHLY, CDR2 FYNNEI, per germline. CDR3 size: 14 residues. With 0 bases removed from V and 5 bases from J, the gap between germline ends came to 7 bases. Template material for TCR beta VDJ and CDR3 profiling consisted of genomic DNA. TCRdb reprocessed the reads via MiXCR and lists one record per CDR3 protein. The table lists 86,000 or so distinct CDR3 sequences, about half of them singletons, with 65% to 70% in the top ten. J is TRBJ1-4 and V is TRBV2; no clear D gene. The sequence came from a human donor in good health, serving as a control. Sequencing input: sorted CD4+, CD8+, or CD8+CD57+ T cells (not recorded which) from PBMCs. CDR3 DNA: TGTGCCAGCAGTGAAGCAGGCTACAATGAAAAACTGTTTTTT. This encodes CASSEAGYNEKLFF.